The rows below give T cell receptor beta chains drawn from one sample of a study of cytomegalovirus exposure and HLA in healthy donors. Using immunoSEQ multiplex PCR, the repertoire was profiled, and TCRdb retains in-frame clones only, with some absent. The table includes roughly 50,000 clones, 90% to 95% detected once. The source material was PBMCs. The origin of the receptors is a woman under 30 in good health and CMV-seropositive. The CDR3 runs from the conserved cysteine through the conserved F or W. Fields, in order: D gene, clone size, V gene, CDR3 length, J gene, CDR3 protein, CDR3 DNA. A D gene is named only where the DNA matches it firmly. Some rows mark clone size as missing; the rest say once, few, many or name a class of expanded clone.

-,-,TRBV4-3,15,TRBJ1-2,CASSQEGQSIYGYTF,TGCGCCAGCAGCCAAGAGGGCCAGTCAATCTATGGCTACACCTTC
TRBD2,-,TRBV6-1,15,TRBJ2-7,CASRGAGGESGEQYF,TGTGCCAGCAGAGGAGCGGGGGGCGAGTCTGGCGAGCAGTACTTC
TRBD2,-,TRBV7-2,18,TRBJ2-2,CASSLRGTSGSGTGELFF,TGTGCCAGCAGCTTAAGGGGGACTAGCGGATCTGGGACCGGGGAGCTGTTTTTT
-,-,TRBV9,17,TRBJ1-2,CASSVRSQGPDRDGYTF,TGTGCCAGCAGCGTGAGATCACAGGGCCCGGACCGGGATGGCTACACCTTC
TRBD1,once,TRBV6-6,15,TRBJ2-7,CASSLRTGGPYEQYF,TGTGCCAGCAGTCTAAGGACAGGGGGTCCTTACGAGCAGTACTTC
-,once,TRBV6-1,15,TRBJ1-1,CASSKNWASQGEAFF,TGTGCCAGCAGTAAAAACTGGGCCTCGCAGGGAGAAGCTTTCTTT
TRBD1,-,TRBV4-1,15,TRBJ1-1,CASRGRTGVNTEAFF,TGCGCCAGCAGAGGAAGGACAGGAGTAAACACTGAAGCTTTCTTT
-,-,TRBV6-5,13,TRBJ1-1,CASSRRPGTEAFF,TGTGCCAGCAGTCGCCGCCCGGGCACTGAAGCTTTCTTT
-,once,TRBV9,14,TRBJ1-1,CASSVAGVNTEAFF,TGTGCCAGCAGCGTAGCAGGGGTGAACACTGAAGCTTTCTTT
TRBD2,few,TRBV6-6,13,TRBJ2-7,CAVAGGAAYEQYF,TGTGCCGTTGCCGGGGGGGCCGCCTACGAGCAGTACTTC
-,-,TRBV28,14,TRBJ2-7,CASRGTTPSYEQYF,TGTGCCAGCAGGGGGACAACACCCTCCTACGAGCAGTACTTC
-,-,TRBV6-1,14,TRBJ1-5,CASRLPGGNQPQHF,TGTGCCAGCAGACTACCGGGAGGCAATCAGCCCCAGCATTTT
-,-,TRBV4-3,18,TRBJ2-7,CASSQGLRDSPKDYEQYF,TGCGCCAGCAGCCAGGGACTGCGGGACTCCCCTAAAGACTACGAGCAGTACTTC
-,once,TRBV6-5,15,TRBJ1-5,CASSYSPPPLLSLHF,TGTGCCAGCAGTTACTCGCCTCCCCCCTTGCTATCGCTGCATTTT
-,-,TRBV27,14,TRBJ2-1,CASRWEGGLNEQFF,TGTGCCAGCAGATGGGAGGGGGGCCTCAATGAGCAGTTCTTC
-,-,TRBV19,14,TRBJ1-4,CASSMDSRSEKLFF,TGTGCCAGTAGTATGGACAGTCGGAGTGAAAAACTGTTTTTT
-,-,TRBV27,14,TRBJ1-6,CASSLIREVSPLHF,TGTGCCAGCAGTTTAATCAGGGAAGTTTCACCCCTCCACTTT
TRBD2,-,TRBV4-2,15,TRBJ2-1,CASSPGTNIGNEQFF,TGTGCCAGCAGCCCTGGGACTAATATCGGGAATGAGCAGTTCTTC
-,once,TRBV9,13,TRBJ1-5,CASSDGLYQPQHF,TGTGCCAGCAGCGACGGACTTTATCAGCCCCAGCATTTT
-,-,TRBV21-1,20,TRBJ2-5,CASSKVATRPPLELWETQYF,TGTGCCAGCAGCAAAGTTGCAACGAGACCCCCATTGGAGTTATGGGAGACCCAGTACTTC
TRBD1,once,TRBV11-3,16,TRBJ2-2,CASKDSTGVAAGELFF,TGTGCCAGCAAGGACTCCACAGGGGTAGCCGCCGGGGAGCTGTTTTTT
-,-,TRBV18,14,TRBJ2-1,CASSPPGRGVEQFF,TGTGCCAGCTCACCACCAGGCAGGGGGGTTGAGCAGTTCTTC
TRBD1,-,TRBV27,17,TRBJ2-3,CASSLSDRGRAGDTQYF,TGTGCCAGCAGTTTATCTGACAGGGGGCGCGCGGGAGATACGCAGTATTTT
-,-,TRBV7-2,14,TRBJ1-1,CASSSGGVNTEAFF,TGTGCCAGCAGCTCGGGGGGAGTCAACACTGAAGCTTTCTTT
TRBD1,-,TRBV28,16,TRBJ1-2,CASSLASGGRYYGYTF,TGTGCCAGCAGTTTAGCCTCAGGGGGCAGGTACTATGGCTACACCTTC
TRBD1,-,TRBV5-4,15,TRBJ1-3,CASSSHGQGQNTIYF,TGTGCCAGCAGCTCTCACGGACAGGGTCAAAACACCATATATTTT
-,-,TRBV5-1,14,TRBJ2-2,CASSSRDNTGELFF,TGCGCCAGCAGTTCACGGGATAACACCGGGGAGCTGTTTTTT
-,-,TRBV28,14,TRBJ1-6,CASSPAVRNSPLHF,TGTGCCAGCAGTCCTGCCGTGAGGAATTCACCCCTCCACTTT
TRBD1,-,TRBV2,15,TRBJ1-6,CASSVETGVYSPLHF,TGTGCCAGCAGCGTAGAGACAGGGGTATATTCACCCCTCCACTTT
-,-,TRBV28,15,TRBJ1-2,CASSRGGAIPFGYTF,TGTGCCAGCAGCCGAGGGGGGGCGATTCCTTTCGGCTACACCTTC
TRBD2,-,TRBV7-9,17,TRBJ2-3,CASSLTSGGAGADTQYF,TGTGCCAGCAGCTTGACTAGCGGGGGGGCCGGCGCAGATACGCAGTATTTT
TRBD2,-,TRBV5-4,19,TRBJ2-3,CASSFWFSGGALMIDTQYF,TGTGCCAGCAGCTTTTGGTTTAGCGGGGGGGCTTTAATGATTGATACGCAGTATTTT
-,-,TRBV5-5,15,TRBJ1-3,CASSLQVLSGNTIYF,TGTGCCAGCAGCTTACAGGTTCTCTCTGGAAACACCATATATTTT
-,-,TRBV4-1,12,TRBJ2-1,CASSQDVASQFF,TGCGCCAGCAGCCAAGATGTGGCTAGCCAGTTCTTC
TRBD1,-,TRBV11-2,13,TRBJ2-5,CASSLDRGQTQYF,TGTGCCAGCAGCCTCGACAGGGGGCAGACCCAGTACTTC
-,once,TRBV11-2,16,TRBJ1-2,CASSLYPGSMNYGYTF,TGTGCCAGCAGCTTATATCCCGGGTCGATGAACTATGGCTACACCTTC
-,-,TRBV5-8,15,TRBJ1-1,CASSLSGIRGTEAFF,TGTGCCAGCAGCTTGTCGGGTATTCGAGGCACTGAAGCTTTCTTT
-,-,TRBV2,14,TRBJ1-2,CASSEFQGGYGYTF,TGTGCCAGCAGTGAGTTTCAAGGGGGCTATGGCTACACCTTC
-,-,TRBV7-3,13,TRBJ2-5,CASSADGEETQYF,TGTGCCAGCAGCGCGGACGGGGAGGAGACCCAGTACTTC
-,-,TRBV7-2,14,TRBJ1-2,CASSPIASRGGYTF,TGTGCCAGCAGCCCAATCGCATCAAGGGGCGGCTACACCTTC
-,-,TRBV25-1,12,TRBJ2-2,CASSQGVGELFF,TGTGCCAGCAGTCAGGGTGTCGGGGAGCTGTTTTTT
-,-,TRBV10-3,14,TRBJ2-1,CAISDLDSYNEQFF,TGTGCCATCAGTGACTTAGACAGCTACAATGAGCAGTTCTTC
TRBD1,-,TRBV7-8,15,TRBJ2-7,CASSLLRDRAYEQYF,TGTGCCAGCAGCTTATTGAGGGACAGAGCCTACGAGCAGTACTTC
-,-,TRBV27,14,TRBJ1-2,CASSFRSGGWGYTF,TGTGCCAGCAGTTTCCGCTCTGGGGGCTGGGGCTACACCTTC
TRBD2,-,TRBV27,15,TRBJ2-3,CASSYGGLARDTQYF,TGTGCCAGCAGTTACGGAGGACTAGCGAGAGATACGCAGTATTTT
-,-,TRBV6-5,11,TRBJ2-7,CASRSQYEQYF,TGTGCCAGCAGGTCACAGTACGAGCAGTACTTC
-,-,TRBV5-8,13,TRBJ1-2,CASSSQANYGYTF,TGTGCCAGCAGCTCTCAGGCTAACTATGGCTACACCTTC
TRBD1,-,TRBV6-1,15,TRBJ1-4,CASSEIQGVDEKLFF,TGTGCCAGCAGTGAAATTCAGGGGGTAGATGAAAAACTGTTTTTT
-,once,TRBV5-4,15,TRBJ1-4,CASSLSAGGNEKLFF,TGTGCCAGCAGCTTGTCTGCAGGAGGCAATGAAAAACTGTTTTTT
-,-,TRBV13,16,TRBJ2-7,CTSSLSSGLHANWEYF,TGTACCAGCAGCTTAAGTTCAGGGTTGCACGCGAATTGGGAGTACTTC
TRBD2,-,TRBV9,14,TRBJ2-2,CASSVGGGTGELFF,TGTGCCAGCAGCGTCGGCGGGGGAACCGGGGAGCTGTTTTTT
-,-,TRBV6-6,15,TRBJ2-2,CASSYDRTNTGELFF,TGTGCCAGCAGTTACGACAGAACGAACACCGGGGAGCTGTTTTTT
-,-,TRBV4-1,13,TRBJ1-3,CASSQTQGNTIYF,TGCGCCAGCAGCCAGACCCAGGGGAACACCATATATTTT
TRBD2,-,TRBV4-2,16,TRBJ2-2,CASSQWAGGITGELFF,TGTGCCAGCAGCCAATGGGCGGGGGGCATCACCGGGGAGCTGTTTTTT
-,-,TRBV7-6,13,TRBJ1-2,CASSLESGYGYTF,TGTGCCAGCAGCTTAGAATCGGGTTATGGCTACACCTTC